The T cell receptor beta chain described here comes from a study of T cells in Graves' hyperthyroidism and ophthalmopathy. The study's findings and limits: Ophthalmopathy prediction by the model preceded onset by a median roughly 6 months.

This clonotype was found many times. Its target is not known. Patients showing uncontrolled infection, other autoimmune disease, pregnancy or lactation were ineligible. RNA transcripts were the template for amplifying TCR beta CDR3 regions. When the TCR CDR3 underwent first-round RT-PCR, the HTBI primer set was used. From the multiplex PCR reads, TCRdb called clonotypes with MiXCR, one entry per CDR3 protein. The sample has some 510,000 distinct CDR3 sequences, 40% to 55% seen once. Sequenced sample: peripheral blood or thyroid tissue (not recorded which). The clonotype was recovered from a young woman with Graves' hyperthyroidism.

CDR3 in amino acids: CASSSGPLNTEAFF. The DNA for the CDR3 is TGTGCCAGTAGTTCGGGACCGCTGAACACTGAAGCTTTCTTT. This sequence joins TRBV19 and TRBJ1-1; TRBD1 is a possible D gene (5 bases). Germline loops: CDR1 LNHDA, CDR2 SQIVND (reference sequence). Trimming left V 5 bases short and J 0 bases short, with 10 bases between. CDR3 size: 14 residues.